These T cell receptor beta chains were read from a single sample in a study of T-cell memory formation after mild COVID-19. TCRdb called the 5' RACE reads again in MiXCR, with one record for every CDR3 protein. The table lists roughly 370,000 distinct CDR3 sequences, 16% of them singletons, with roughly a fifth in the top ten. The sample was PBMCs or a T cell subset sorted from them (not recorded which). The receptor set was obtained from a man younger than 35 who had mild COVID-19 (a few samples of this study predate the infection). Cell type and time point are not known. The CDR3 runs from the conserved cysteine through the conserved F or W. A D gene is named only where the DNA matches it firmly. Expanded clones are given a class, and other clones once, few, many or no size at all.

j_call v_call d_call cdr3_length clone_size cdr3_nt cdr3_aa
TRBJ2-3 TRBV7-9 TRBD1 14 many TGTGCCAGCAGTCGAGATACAGGGGCAGATACGCAGTATTTT CASSRDTGADTQYF
TRBJ2-3 TRBV6-5 NA 10 few TGTGCCAGCAGTTACCCTACGCAGTATTTT CASSYPTQYF
TRBJ2-7 TRBV15 NA 14 few TGTGCCACCAGCAGAGACGGCGGGCCCAACGAGCAGTACTTC CATSRDGGPNEQYF
TRBJ2-1 TRBV5-5 NA 15 NA TGTGCCAGCAGCTTTTGGCAGGTCACCTACAATGAGCAGTTCTTC CASSFWQVTYNEQFF
TRBJ1-2 TRBV5-6 NA 13 few TGTGCCAGCAGCCGCCCCACCAACTATGGCTACACCTTC CASSRPTNYGYTF
TRBJ2-1 TRBV7-7 NA 13 NA TGTGCTAGCAGCCTAGCTTGGAGCAATGAGCAGTTCTTC CASSLAWSNEQFF
TRBJ2-2 TRBV18 TRBD1 16 few TGTGCCAGCTCACCGGCCACAGGGGTTGTTTCCGGGGAGCTGTTTTTT CASSPATGVVSGELFF
TRBJ1-1 TRBV7-9 NA 13 many TGTGCCAGCAGCTTAGTGGTTGGAGAGAAAGCTTTCTTT CASSLVVGEKAFF
TRBJ1-1 TRBV4-3 TRBD1 16 NA TGCGCCAGCAGCCCTACTACCCAATCAGGGGGAGGAATGGCTTTCTTT CASSPTTQSGGGMAFF
TRBJ2-3 TRBV4-1 NA 13 NA TGCGCCAGCAGCCAAGATCAGGCAGATACGCAGTATTTT CASSQDQADTQYF
TRBJ2-7 TRBV2 NA 14 NA TGTGCCAGCGGCAGGGACCCTCTTAGCCACGAGCAGTACTTC CASGRDPLSHEQYF
TRBJ2-6 TRBV7-9 TRBD1 17 NA TGTGCCAGCAGCGGTGGGGACAGGGTGTCTGGGGCCAACGTCCTGACTTTC CASSGGDRVSGANVLTF
TRBJ2-5 TRBV7-9 NA 11 few TGTGCCAGCAGAAATGAGGAGACCCAGTACTTC CASRNEETQYF
TRBJ1-3 TRBV12-3/TRBV12-4 NA 14 NA TGTGCCAGCCCCCCACCGGGACAAAGAAACACCATATATTTT CASPPPGQRNTIYF
TRBJ1-2 TRBV19 TRBD1 16 few TGTGCCAGTAGTCGAACGGGACAGGTAGCTAACTATGGCTACACCTTC CASSRTGQVANYGYTF
TRBJ2-1 TRBV20-1 TRBD2 10 few TGCAGAGCAACGGGGGGTGAGCAGTTCTTC CRATGGEQFF
TRBJ1-6 TRBV4-3 NA 16 NA TGCGCCAGCAGCCAGGCCTCCCTTGGGCTGAATTCACCCCTCCACTTT CASSQASLGLNSPLHF
TRBJ2-3 TRBV12-3/TRBV12-4 NA 15 NA TGTGCCAGCAGCTACAGGGCGCCGGTAGGAGATACGCAGTATTTT CASSYRAPVGDTQYF
TRBJ2-3 TRBV7-9 NA 13 NA TGTGCCAGCACCCCGCGGAGCACAGATACGCAGTATTTT CASTPRSTDTQYF
TRBJ2-3 TRBV29-1 NA 13 few TGCAGCGGAAGACAGGTGAACACAGATACGCAGTATTTT CSGRQVNTDTQYF
TRBJ2-7 TRBV10-3 NA 15 many TGTGCCAGTCGGGAGGTGCGGGGGCTCTCCTACGAGCAGTACTTC CASREVRGLSYEQYF
TRBJ2-5 TRBV28 TRBD2 15 few TGTGCCAGCAGTTTACTTAGCGGGGATACTGAGACCCAGTACTTC CASSLLSGDTETQYF
TRBJ2-1 TRBV7-6 NA 16 many TGTGCCAGCAGCTTACTCCCCTCGTCGGTCCCCCATGAGCAGTTCTTC CASSLLPSSVPHEQFF
TRBJ2-7 TRBV4-3 NA 14 few TGCGCCAGCAGCCAAGATTCCTTAAGTTACGAGCAGTACTTC CASSQDSLSYEQYF
TRBJ2-3 TRBV7-7 NA 14 few TGTGCTAGCAGCCCCTCCCATGGCACAGATACGCAGTATTTT CASSPSHGTDTQYF
TRBJ1-1 TRBV6-5 NA 15 NA TGTGCCAGCAGTTACTCGGAGGGTCTAAACACTGAAGCTTTCTTT CASSYSEGLNTEAFF
TRBJ2-7 TRBV4-2 NA 13 many TGTGCCAGCAGCTCTGGACAGTCCTACGAGCAGTACTTC CASSSGQSYEQYF